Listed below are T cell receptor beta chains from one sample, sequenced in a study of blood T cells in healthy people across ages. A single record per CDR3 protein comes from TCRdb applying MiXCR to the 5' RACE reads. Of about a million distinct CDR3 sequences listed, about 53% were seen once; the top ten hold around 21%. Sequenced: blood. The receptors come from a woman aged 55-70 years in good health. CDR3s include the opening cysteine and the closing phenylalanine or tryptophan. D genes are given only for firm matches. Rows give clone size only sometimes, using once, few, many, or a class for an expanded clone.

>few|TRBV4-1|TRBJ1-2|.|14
CASSASGAVYGYTF
TGCGCCAGCAGCGCATCCGGGGCAGTCTATGGCTACACCTTC
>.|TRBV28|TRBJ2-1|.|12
CASNLDRHEQNF
TGTGCCAGCAACCTTGACAGGCACGAGCAGAACTTC
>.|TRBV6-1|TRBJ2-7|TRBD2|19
CAGSEEVGLAGGFSYEQYF
TGTGCCGGCAGTGAAGAGGTTGGACTAGCGGGAGGGTTCTCCTACGAGCAGTACTTC
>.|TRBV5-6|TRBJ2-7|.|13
CASSIGVNYEQYF
TGTGCCAGCAGCATAGGGGTCAACTACGAGCAGTACTTC
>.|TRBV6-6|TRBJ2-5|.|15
CASRSGRIDQETQYF
TGTGCCAGCAGGAGCGGACGAATCGACCAAGAGACCCAGTACTTC
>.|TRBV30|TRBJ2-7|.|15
CAWGGTGRRTYEQYF
TGTGCCTGGGGGGGTACAGGGCGGAGGACCTACGAGCAGTACTTC
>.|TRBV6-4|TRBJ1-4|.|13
CATIRDNHEKLFF
TGTGCCACCATCCGGGACAATCATGAAAAACTGTTTTTT
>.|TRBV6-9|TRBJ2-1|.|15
CASSYQEGLYNKQFF
TGTGCCAGCAGTTATCAGGAGGGCCTCTACAATAAGCAGTTCTTC
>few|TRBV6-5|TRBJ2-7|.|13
CASSPPGLASQYF
TGTGCCAGCAGTCCCCCGGGATTGGCTAGTCAGTACTTC
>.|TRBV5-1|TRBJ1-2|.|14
CASSLESGDYGYTF
TGCGCCAGCAGCTTGGAGTCAGGGGACTATGGCTACACCTTC
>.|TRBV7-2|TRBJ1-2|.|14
CASSLGQTVYGYTF
TGTGCCAGCAGCTTAGGCCAGACTGTTTATGGCTACACCTTC
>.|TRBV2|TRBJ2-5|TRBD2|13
CAWRPAGGQTQYF
TGTGCCTGGCGTCCAGCGGGAGGGCAGACCCAGTACTTC
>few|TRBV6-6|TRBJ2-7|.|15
CASSYSRDNRYEQYF
TGTGCCAGCAGTTACTCTAGGGACAACCGGTACGAGCAGTACTTC
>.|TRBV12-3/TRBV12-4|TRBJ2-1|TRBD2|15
CASSLGAGGSREQFF
TGTGCCAGCAGTCTGGGAGCGGGAGGATCCCGTGAGCAGTTCTTC
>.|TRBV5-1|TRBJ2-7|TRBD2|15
CASWHSSGRPSEQYF
TGCGCCAGCTGGCACTCAAGCGGGAGACCATCCGAGCAGTACTTC
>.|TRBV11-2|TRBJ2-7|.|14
CASSLGGFVYEQYF
TGTGCCAGCAGCCTCGGAGGTTTTGTCTACGAGCAGTACTTC
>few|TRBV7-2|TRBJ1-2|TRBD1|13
CASRAGGWDGYTF
TGTGCCAGCAGAGCAGGGGGCTGGGATGGCTACACCTTC
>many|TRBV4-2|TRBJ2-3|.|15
CATGRTTSFTDTQYF
TGTGCCACCGGACGGACTACTAGCTTCACAGATACGCAGTATTTT
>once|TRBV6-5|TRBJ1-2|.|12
CASTTVPYGYTF
TGTGCCAGCACCACAGTTCCCTATGGCTACACCTTC
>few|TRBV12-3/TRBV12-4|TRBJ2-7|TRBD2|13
CASTGGGRYEQYF
TGTGCCAGCACCGGGGGGGGAAGGTACGAGCAGTACTTC
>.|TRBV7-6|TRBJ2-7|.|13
CASSSQEGYEQYF
TGTGCCAGCAGCTCCCAGGAGGGGTACGAGCAGTACTTC
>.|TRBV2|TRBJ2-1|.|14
CAKTAGNSYNEQFF
TGTGCCAAGACGGCGGGAAACTCCTACAATGAGCAGTTCTTC
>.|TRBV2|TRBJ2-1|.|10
CAIQTAEQFF
TGTGCCATCCAGACCGCCGAGCAGTTCTTC